These 4 T cell receptor beta chains came from one sample sequenced in a study of cytomegalovirus exposure and HLA in healthy donors (dated by TCRdb to about 2017). The protocol used for the library was the immunoSEQ multiplex PCR assay. TCRdb took over this immuneACCESS table, retaining in-frame rearrangements with V and J assigned. Such tables are incomplete; in checked studies, under half of the missing clones stem from an unresolved V gene, and the remainder is unexplained. The sample has 130,000 or so clones on record, 80% to 90% of them singletons. The ten largest clones add up to less than 8% of the sample. The specimen sequenced was PBMCs. These receptors were obtained from a woman aged 30 to 39 in good health and CMV-seropositive.

This clone has at least ten counts. DNA of the CDR3: TGTGCCAGCAGCGGAAAGCGGAACTCCTACGAGCAGTACTTC. Protein product: CASSGKRNSYEQYF. The V and J genes are TRBV7-8 and TRBJ2-7; tentatively, D is TRBD2 (5 bases). V was pared by 5 bases and J by 0 bases, with 11 bases between. The germline CDR1 and CDR2 sequences are SGHVS and FQNEAQ. The CDR3 has 14 residues.

The chain joins TRBV28 to TRBJ2-5; 11 bases fit TRBD2. CDR3 length equals 15 residues. The V and J ends lost 4 bases and 4 bases, in that order; junction bases with no gene match: 5. Germline V gene lookup returns CDR1 MDHEN and CDR2 SYDVKM. CDR3 nucleotides: TGTGCCAGCAGTTCAGTAGCGGGAGGGCCAGAGACCCAGTACTTC. It specifies CASSSVAGGPETQYF. The full variable domain, in which reference TRBV28 and TRBJ2-5 provide the parts outside the CDR3, is DVKVTQSSRYLVKRTGEKVFLECVQDMDHENMFWYRQDPGLGLRLIYFSYDVKMKEKGDIPEGYSVSREKKERFSLILESASTNQTSMYLCASSSVAGGPETQYFGPGTRLLVL.

The chain uses TRBV4-2 and TRBJ1-5; D call uncertain. Trimming stripped 6 bases from V and 6 bases from J, with 15 bases between. The CDR3 contains 14 residues. Germline V gene lookup returns CDR1 LGHNA and CDR2 YNFKEQ. CDR3 sequence (DNA): TGTGCCAGCAGTCTGGCGGGGTCAGGTCAGCCCCAGCATTTT. This encodes CASSLAGSGQPQHF.

The rearrangement links TRBV5-1 to TRBJ2-5, with TRBD1 identical over 9 bases. This CDR3 is 18 amino acids long. V gave up 3 bases and J gave up 4 bases; unmatched junction bases: 16. The germline CDR1 and CDR2 sequences are SGHRS and YFSETQ. CDR3 sequence reads: CASSSTGTGTTYGETQYF. CDR3 DNA sequence: TGCGCCAGCAGCTCCACCGGGACAGGGACGACCTACGGAGAGACCCAGTACTTC. The full variable domain, with the rest looked up from reference TRBV5-1 and TRBJ2-5, is KAGVTQTPRYLIKTRGQQVTLSCSPISGHRSVSWYQQTPGQGLQFLFEYFSETQRNKGNFPGRFSGRQFSNSRSEMNVSTLELGDSALYLCASSSTGTGTTYGETQYFGPGTRLLVL.